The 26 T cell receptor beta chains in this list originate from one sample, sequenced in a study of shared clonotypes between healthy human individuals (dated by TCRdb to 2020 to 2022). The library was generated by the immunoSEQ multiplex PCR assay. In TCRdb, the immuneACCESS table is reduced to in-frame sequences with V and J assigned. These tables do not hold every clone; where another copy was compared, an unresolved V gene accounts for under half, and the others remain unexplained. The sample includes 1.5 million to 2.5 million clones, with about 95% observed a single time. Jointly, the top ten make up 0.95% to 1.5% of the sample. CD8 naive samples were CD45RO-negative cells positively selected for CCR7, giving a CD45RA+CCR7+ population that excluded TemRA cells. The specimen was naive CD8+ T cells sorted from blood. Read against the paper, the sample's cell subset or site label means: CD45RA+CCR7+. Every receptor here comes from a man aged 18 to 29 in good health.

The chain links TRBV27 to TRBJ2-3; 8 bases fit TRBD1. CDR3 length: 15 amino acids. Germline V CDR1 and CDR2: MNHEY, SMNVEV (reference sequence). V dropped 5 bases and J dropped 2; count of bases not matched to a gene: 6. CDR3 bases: TGTGCCAGCAGTAGAACAGGGGGAACCACAGATACGCAGTATTTT. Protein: CASSRTGGTTDTQYF.

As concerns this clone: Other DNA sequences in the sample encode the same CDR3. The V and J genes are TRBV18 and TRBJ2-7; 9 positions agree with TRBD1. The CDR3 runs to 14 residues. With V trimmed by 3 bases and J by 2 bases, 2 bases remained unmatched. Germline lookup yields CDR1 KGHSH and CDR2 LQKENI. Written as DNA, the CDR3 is TGTGCCAGCTCACCGGGACAGGGACCCTACGAGCAGTACTTC. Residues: CASSPGQGPYEQYF. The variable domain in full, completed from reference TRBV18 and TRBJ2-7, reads NAGVMQNPRHLVRRRGQEARLRCSPMKGHSHVYWYRQLPEEGLKFMVYLQKENIIDESGMPKERFSAEFPKEGPSILRIQQVVRGDSAAYFCASSPGQGPYEQYFGPGTRLTVT.

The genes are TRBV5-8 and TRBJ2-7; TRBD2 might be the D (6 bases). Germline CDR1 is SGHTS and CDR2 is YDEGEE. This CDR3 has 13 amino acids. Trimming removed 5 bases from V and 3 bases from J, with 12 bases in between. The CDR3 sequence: CASRPDYDYEQYF. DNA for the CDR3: TGTGCCAGCAGGCCGGACTATGACTACGAGCAGTACTTC.

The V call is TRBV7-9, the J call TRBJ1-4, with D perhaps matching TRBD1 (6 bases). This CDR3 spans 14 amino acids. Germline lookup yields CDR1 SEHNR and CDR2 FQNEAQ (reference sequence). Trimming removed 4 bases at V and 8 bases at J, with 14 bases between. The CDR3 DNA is TGTGCCAGCAGCTATACAGGGCTGGAGGAAAAACTGTTTTTT. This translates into CASSYTGLEEKLFF.

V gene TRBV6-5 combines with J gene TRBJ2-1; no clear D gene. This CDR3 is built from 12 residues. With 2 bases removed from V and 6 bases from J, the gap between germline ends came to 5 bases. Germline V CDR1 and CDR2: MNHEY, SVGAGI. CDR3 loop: CASSYGSNEQFF. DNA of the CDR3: TGTGCCAGCAGTTACGGGTCCAATGAGCAGTTCTTC.

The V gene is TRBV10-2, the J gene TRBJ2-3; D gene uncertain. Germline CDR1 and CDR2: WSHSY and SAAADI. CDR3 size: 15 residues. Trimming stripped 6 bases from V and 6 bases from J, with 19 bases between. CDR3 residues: CASSGPEGLTDTQYF. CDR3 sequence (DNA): TGCGCCAGCAGCGGGCCAGAAGGTTTAACGGATACGCAGTATTTT.

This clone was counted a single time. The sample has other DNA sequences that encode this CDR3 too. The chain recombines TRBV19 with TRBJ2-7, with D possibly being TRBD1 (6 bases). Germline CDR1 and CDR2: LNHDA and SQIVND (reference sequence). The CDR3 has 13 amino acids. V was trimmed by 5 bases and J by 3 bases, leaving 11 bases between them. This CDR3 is CASSPGTSYEQYF. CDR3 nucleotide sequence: TGTGCCAGTAGTCCGGGGACAAGCTACGAGCAGTACTTC.

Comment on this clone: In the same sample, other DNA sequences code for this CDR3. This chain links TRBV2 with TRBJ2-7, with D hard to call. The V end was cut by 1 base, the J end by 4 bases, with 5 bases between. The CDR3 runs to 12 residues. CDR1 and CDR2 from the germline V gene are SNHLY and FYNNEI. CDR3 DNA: TGTGCCAGCAGTGAAGACGGATACGAGCAGTACTTC. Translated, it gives CASSEDGYEQYF.

In DNA form, the CDR3 reads TGCGCCAGCAGCTTGGCGGGTTCGCTAGCCTACAATGAGCAGTTCTTC. Protein product: CASSLAGSLAYNEQFF. The genes are TRBV5-1 and TRBJ2-1; no clear D gene. The CDR3 has 16 residues. Trimming cost V 0 bases and J 2 bases, with 12 bases left between them. In germline, CDR1 is SGHRS, CDR2 YFSETQ.

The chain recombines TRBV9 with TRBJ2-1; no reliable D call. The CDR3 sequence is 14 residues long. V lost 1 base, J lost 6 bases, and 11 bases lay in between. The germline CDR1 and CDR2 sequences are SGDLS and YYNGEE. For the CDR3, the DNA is TGTGCCAGCAGCGTATTCTGGGAACCCAATGAGCAGTTCTTC. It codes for CASSVFWEPNEQFF.

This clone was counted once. CDR3 region: CASSLAFGTGDTDTQYF. The CDR3, as DNA: TGTGCCAGCAGCTTAGCGTTTGGGACAGGGGACACAGATACGCAGTATTTT. The V and J genes are TRBV7-2 and TRBJ2-3; 10 bases agree with TRBD1. CDR3 length: 17 residues. With V trimmed by 0 bases and J by 2 bases, 5 bases remained unmatched. Germline V gives CDR1 SGHTA, CDR2 FQGNSA.

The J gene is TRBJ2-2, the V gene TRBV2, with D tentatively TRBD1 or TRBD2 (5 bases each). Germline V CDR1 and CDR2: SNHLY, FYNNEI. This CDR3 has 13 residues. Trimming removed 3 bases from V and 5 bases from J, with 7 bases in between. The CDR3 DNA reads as TGTGCCAGCAGTGATTGGGGGACCGGGGAGCTGTTTTTT. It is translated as CASSDWGTGELFF.

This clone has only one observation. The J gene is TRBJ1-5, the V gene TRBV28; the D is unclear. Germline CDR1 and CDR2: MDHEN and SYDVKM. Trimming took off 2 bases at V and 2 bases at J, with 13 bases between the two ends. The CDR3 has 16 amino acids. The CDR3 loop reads CASSLQAGKRNQPQHF. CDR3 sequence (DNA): TGTGCCAGCAGTTTACAGGCCGGAAAACGCAATCAGCCCCAGCATTTT.

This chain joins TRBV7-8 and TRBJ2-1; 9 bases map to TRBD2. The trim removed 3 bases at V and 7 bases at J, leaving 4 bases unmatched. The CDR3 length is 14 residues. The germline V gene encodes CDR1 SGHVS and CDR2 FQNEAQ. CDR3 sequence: CASSFAGGSNEQFF. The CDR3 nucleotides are TGTGCCAGCAGCTTCGCGGGAGGGTCTAATGAGCAGTTCTTC.

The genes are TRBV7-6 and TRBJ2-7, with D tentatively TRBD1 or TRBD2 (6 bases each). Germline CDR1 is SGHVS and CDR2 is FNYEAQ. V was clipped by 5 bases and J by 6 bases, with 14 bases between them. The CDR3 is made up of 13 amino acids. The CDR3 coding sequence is TGTGCCAGCAGCAACATTGGGGGGCCCGAGCAGTACTTC. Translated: CASSNIGGPEQYF.

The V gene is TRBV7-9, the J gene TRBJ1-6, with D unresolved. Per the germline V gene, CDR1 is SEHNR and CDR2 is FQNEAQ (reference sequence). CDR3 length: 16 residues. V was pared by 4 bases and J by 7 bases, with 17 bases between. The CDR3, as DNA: TGTGCCAGCAGCTCCAAAGGTGCGGGCTGGAATTCACCCCTCCACTTT. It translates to CASSSKGAGWNSPLHF.

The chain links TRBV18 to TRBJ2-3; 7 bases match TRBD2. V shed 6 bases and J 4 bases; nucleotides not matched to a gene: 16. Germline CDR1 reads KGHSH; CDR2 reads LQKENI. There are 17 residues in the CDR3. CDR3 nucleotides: TGTGCCAGCTCCTCCTGGGAGGGCGTCCTACTCGCAGATACGCAGTATTTT. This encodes CASSSWEGVLLADTQYF.

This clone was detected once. CDR3 DNA: TGTGCCTGGAGTACTGGACAGGGGGCTTCTAATGAAAAACTGTTTTTT. Its protein is CAWSTGQGASNEKLFF. The chain combines TRBV30 with TRBJ1-4; TRBD1 matches 11 bases. The CDR3 loop spans 16 amino acids. With V trimmed by 2 bases and J by 3 bases, 5 bases remained unmatched. Germline V CDR1 and CDR2: GTSNPN, SVGIG (reference sequence).

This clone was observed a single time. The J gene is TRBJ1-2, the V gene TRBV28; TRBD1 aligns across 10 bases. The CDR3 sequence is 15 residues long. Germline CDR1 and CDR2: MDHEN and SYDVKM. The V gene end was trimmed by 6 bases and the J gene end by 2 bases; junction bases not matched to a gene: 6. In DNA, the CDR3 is TGTGCCAGCAGCCCCCCGGGACAGGGGAACTATGGCTACACCTTC. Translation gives CASSPPGQGNYGYTF.

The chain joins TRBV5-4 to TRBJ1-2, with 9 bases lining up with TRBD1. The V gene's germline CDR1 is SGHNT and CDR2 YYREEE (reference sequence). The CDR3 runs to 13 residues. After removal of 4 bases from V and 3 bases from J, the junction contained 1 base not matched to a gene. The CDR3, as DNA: TGTGCCAGCAGCCGACAGGGGGACTATGGCTACACCTTC. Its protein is CASSRQGDYGYTF.

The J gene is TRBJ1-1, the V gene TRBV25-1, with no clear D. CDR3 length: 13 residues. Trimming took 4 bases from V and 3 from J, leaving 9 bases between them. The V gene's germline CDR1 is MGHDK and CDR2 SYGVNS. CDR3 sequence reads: CASSVADHTEAFF. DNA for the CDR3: TGTGCCAGCAGTGTGGCAGACCACACTGAAGCTTTCTTT.

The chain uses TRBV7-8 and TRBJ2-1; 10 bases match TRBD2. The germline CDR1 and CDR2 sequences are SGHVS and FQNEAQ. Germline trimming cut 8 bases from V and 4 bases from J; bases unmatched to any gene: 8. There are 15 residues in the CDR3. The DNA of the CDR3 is TGTGCCAGCGGGGGATTAGCGGGGGGATACAATGAGCAGTTCTTC. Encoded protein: CASGGLAGGYNEQFF.

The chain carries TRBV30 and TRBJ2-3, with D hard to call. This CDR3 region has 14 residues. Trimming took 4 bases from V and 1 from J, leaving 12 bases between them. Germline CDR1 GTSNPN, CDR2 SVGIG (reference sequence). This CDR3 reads CAWNAVSGTDTQYF. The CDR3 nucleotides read TGTGCCTGGAATGCAGTTTCGGGCACAGATACGCAGTATTTT.

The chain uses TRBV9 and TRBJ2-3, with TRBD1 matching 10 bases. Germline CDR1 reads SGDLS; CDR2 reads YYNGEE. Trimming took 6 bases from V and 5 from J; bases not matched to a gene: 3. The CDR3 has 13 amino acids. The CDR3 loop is CASNGQGGDTQYF. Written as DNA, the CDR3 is TGTGCCAGCAACGGACAGGGGGGAGATACGCAGTATTTT.

CDR3 amino acids: CASSYWDSYTDTQYF. In nucleotides, the CDR3 is TGTGCCAGCAGTTACTGGGACTCCTACACAGATACGCAGTATTTT. This chain connects TRBV6-5 to TRBJ2-3; the D gene is possibly TRBD2 (6 bases). Germline CDR1 MNHEY, CDR2 SVGAGI. CDR3 size: 15 residues. Trimming cost V 1 base and J 2 bases, with 10 bases left between them.

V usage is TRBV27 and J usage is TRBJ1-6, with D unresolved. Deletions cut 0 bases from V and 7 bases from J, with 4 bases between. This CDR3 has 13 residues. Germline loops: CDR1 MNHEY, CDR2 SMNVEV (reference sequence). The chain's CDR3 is CASSLSQNSPLHF. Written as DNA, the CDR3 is TGTGCCAGCAGTTTATCGCAGAATTCACCCCTCCACTTT.